The 16 T cell receptor beta chains reported below all come from one sample, sequenced in a study of a mutant IDH1 vaccine in newly diagnosed glioma (dated by TCRdb to the early 2020s). Library prep was done by the immunoSEQ multiplex PCR assay. Drawn from immuneACCESS, this table holds only the in-frame rearrangements with V and J called that TCRdb kept. Clones are partly lost; checked studies trace under half to an unresolved V gene and leave the rest unexplained. The sample data list approximately 79,000 clones, and around 85% of these were observed just once. Of the sample, approximately 0.8% is held by the ten largest clones. Sample time point, as interpreted from the label and publication: week 23, last vaccination. A 20-mer mutant IDH1 peptide at 300 micrograms in Montanide made up each vaccine dose, which was injected subcutaneously together with topical imiquimod. No cognate antigen is known for these TCRs.

The sample here was PBMCs, taken from a glioma patient whose treatment included an IDH1 peptide vaccine. The receptors were sampled from a woman between 50 and 59 years old with glioma.

This clone showed up just once. V and J are TRBV19 and TRBJ1-2; no reliable D call. Germline CDR1 and CDR2: LNHDA and SQIVND (reference sequence). The CDR3 length is 14 residues. V gave up 7 bases and J gave up 4 bases, with 16 bases separating them. This CDR3 is CASIGVAGRYGYTF. In DNA form, the CDR3 reads TGTGCCAGTATTGGAGTGGCAGGCCGCTATGGCTACACCTTC.

This chain's CDR3 is CASSLLSDSYEQYF. CDR3 in DNA: TGTGCCAGCAGTTTACTTTCGGACTCCTACGAGCAGTACTTC. V is TRBV28 and J is TRBJ2-7; no definite D call. The CDR3 contains 14 residues. With 2 bases removed from V and 0 bases from J, the gap between germline ends came to 8 bases. The germline CDR1 and CDR2 sequences are MDHEN and SYDVKM.

The chain employs TRBV19 and TRBJ2-7; the match to TRBD2 covers 7 bases. V lost 0 bases to trimming and J lost 7 bases; unmatched junction nucleotides: 12. Germline V gives CDR1 LNHDA, CDR2 SQIVND (reference sequence). This CDR3 spans 16 amino acids. The CDR3 nucleotides are TGTGCCAGTAGTATAGATGGGCTAGCGGTTCTTCAGGAGCAGTACTTC. Its protein is CASSIDGLAVLQEQYF. The full variable domain, its missing parts supplied by reference TRBV19 and TRBJ2-7, is DGGITQSPKYLFRKEGQNVTLSCEQNLNHDAMYWYRQDPGQGLRLIYYSQIVNDFQKGDIAEGYSVSREKKESFPLTVTSAQKNPTAFYLCASSIDGLAVLQEQYFGPGTRLTVT.

The V gene is TRBV28, the J gene TRBJ2-7; 9 bases are a match to TRBD1. Trimming removed 5 bases from V and 1 base from J; junction bases left unmatched: 9. The germline V gene has CDR1 MDHEN and CDR2 SYDVKM. This CDR3 is built from 16 residues. The CDR3 DNA is TGTGCCAGCAGTCCCGGGACAGGGCGAAGTTCCTACGAGCAGTACTTC. The encoded protein is CASSPGTGRSSYEQYF. Based on the CDR3 plus reference TRBV28 and TRBJ2-7, the full variable domain is DVKVTQSSRYLVKRTGEKVFLECVQDMDHENMFWYRQDPGLGLRLIYFSYDVKMKEKGDIPEGYSVSREKKERFSLILESASTNQTSMYLCASSPGTGRSSYEQYFGPGTRLTVT.

The rearrangement uses TRBV7-9 and TRBJ2-7; TRBD1 might be the D (7 bases). In germline, CDR1 is SEHNR, CDR2 FQNEAQ (reference sequence). The CDR3 extends over 14 amino acids. Trimming left V 10 bases short and J 1 base short, with 17 bases between. As DNA, the CDR3 is TGTGCCATTAAGACGGGGGACAGATCCTACGAGCAGTACTTC. Protein: CAIKTGDRSYEQYF.

J is TRBJ1-2 and V is TRBV14, with D hard to call. This CDR3 is 13 amino acids long. CDR1 and CDR2 from the germline V gene are SGHDN and FVKESK. V lost 2 bases to trimming and J lost 6 bases, with 10 bases between them. The DNA of the CDR3 is TGTGCCAGCAGCCAAATACAAGGACATGGCTACACCTTC. Translating it yields CASSQIQGHGYTF.

The chain couples TRBV18 to TRBJ2-2; 8 nucleotides agree with TRBD2. Trimming removed 2 bases from V and 9 bases from J; junction bases left unmatched: 11. CDR1 and CDR2 from the germline V gene are KGHSH and LQKENI. The CDR3 runs to 16 residues. CDR3 in amino acids: CASSPWRLAKGRELFF. The CDR3, as DNA: TGTGCCAGCTCACCATGGCGACTAGCGAAAGGGAGGGAGCTGTTTTTT.

This clone appeared a single time. The chain uses TRBV27 and TRBJ2-1, with D perhaps TRBD2 (5 bases). The germline V and J ends were trimmed by 1 base and 8 bases, with 15 bases remaining between them. The CDR3 length is 15 residues. Germline V gives CDR1 MNHEY, CDR2 SMNVEV (reference sequence). In nucleotides, the CDR3 is TGTGCCAGCAGTTTATTGCCGCTCGGAGGCGATGAGCAGTTCTTC. Amino acid sequence: CASSLLPLGGDEQFF.

This rearrangement joins TRBV7-9 to TRBJ2-5, with D perhaps matching TRBD1 (6 bases). Deletions cut 5 bases from V and 5 bases from J, with 9 bases between. This CDR3 contains 12 residues. Germline V gene lookup returns CDR1 SEHNR and CDR2 FQNEAQ (reference sequence). The DNA for the CDR3 is TGTGCCAGCAGCCTCCAGGGGGAGACCCAGTACTTC. It is translated as CASSLQGETQYF.

As to this clone: Because it lacks the conserved phenylalanine or tryptophan at the end, this CDR3 is likely a read error. The V and J genes are TRBV13 and TRBJ2-7, with TRBD2 matching 7 bases. The CDR3 spans 14 residues. The J segment lost 6 bases and the V segment lost 1 base, leaving 6 bases of the junction unmatched. Germline CDR1 is PRHDT and CDR2 is FYEKMQ (reference sequence). Here the CDR3 reads CASSLVGEGGEQYL. The CDR3 nucleotides are TGTGCCAGCAGCTTAGTGGGGGAGGGTGGCGAGCAGTACCTC.

Comments on this clone: The junction differs from germline at one of its ends, possibly a read error. The chain couples TRBV7-7 to TRBJ2-5, with a weak D call TRBD1 (6 bases). Germline-derived CDR1 and CDR2 are SSHAT and FNYEAQ (reference sequence). This CDR3 has 16 residues. The CDR3 reads CASSRWTATVQETQYF. CDR3 coding DNA: TGTGCTAGCAGCCGTTGGACAGCGACCGTCCAAGAGACCCAGTACTTC. The entire variable domain, with the rest obtained from reference TRBV7-7 and TRBJ2-5, is as follows: GAGVSQSPRYKVTKRGQDVTLRCDPISSHATLYWYQQALGQGPEFLTYFNYEAQPDKSGLPSDRFSAERPEGSISTLTIQRTEQRDSAMYRCASSRWTATVQETQYFGPGTRLLVL.

The V call is TRBV27, the J call TRBJ1-6; 8 bases map to TRBD1. The V and J ends lost 1 base and 6 bases, in that order; junction bases with no gene match: 5. Germline V lookup: CDR1 MNHEY, CDR2 SMNVEV (reference sequence). The CDR3 runs to 16 residues. CDR3 nucleotide sequence: TGTGCCAGCAGTTTATTAGGACAGGGAGGTAATTCACCCCTCCACTTT. Amino acid sequence: CASSLLGQGGNSPLHF.

The chain uses TRBV11-3 and TRBJ1-6; D is possibly TRBD1 (5 bases). Trimming shortened V by 1 base and J by 10 bases, and 11 bases separated the two germline ends. The CDR3 covers 14 residues. Looked up from germline, CDR1 is SGHNT and CDR2 is YENEEA. The DNA of the CDR3 is TGTGCCAGCAGCTTAGGAGGGACCGGCTCACCCCTCCACTTT. Protein: CASSLGGTGSPLHF.

The chain joins TRBV19 to TRBJ1-2; the match to TRBD1 covers 7 bases. CDR1 LNHDA and CDR2 SQIVND come from the germline V gene (reference sequence). The CDR3 totals 15 residues. V was clipped by 1 base and J by 2 bases; unmatched bases: 4. DNA for the CDR3: TGTGCCAGTAGTATAGTCCGGGACAGCAACTATGGCTACACCTTC. Protein: CASSIVRDSNYGYTF.

This clone was found a few times. The chain uses TRBV4-1 and TRBJ1-2, with D maybe TRBD1 (5 bases). From germline, CDR1 is MGHRA and CDR2 YSYEKL. This CDR3 has 12 amino acids. V was shortened by 2 bases and J by 8 bases, with 9 bases between the two germline ends. The CDR3 spells CASSQQGRGYTF. The DNA of the CDR3 is TGCGCCAGCAGCCAACAGGGAAGGGGCTACACCTTC.

This chain joins TRBV19 and TRBJ2-5; D may be TRBD2 (5 bases). The J call may be in error: the DNA end matches TRBJ2-7 better. Per germline, CDR1 LNHDA and CDR2 SQIVND (reference sequence). The CDR3 contains 11 residues. The CDR3 is CASRGAYEQYF. CDR3 nucleotides: TGTGCCAGTAGGGGAGCCTACGAGCAGTACTTC.